The 10 T cell receptor beta chains reported below all come from one sample, sequenced in a study of blood T cell repertoires in COVID-19. Generated by immunoSEQ multiplex PCR, the TCRdb table keeps only in-frame clones and is missing some. The table shows around 700,000 clones, with approximately 90% occurring only once. The sample was peripheral blood. All receptors come from a woman aged 18 to 35 with acute or convalescent COVID-19.

The CDR3 sequence is CASSSPATGTEFTEAFF. CDR3 nucleotide sequence: TGTGCCAGCAGCTCTCCCGCCACCGGGACAGAATTCACTGAAGCTTTCTTT. This sequence joins TRBV9 and TRBJ1-1, with TRBD1 matching over 7 bases. Trimming at V came to 4 bases and at J to 4 bases, leaving 16 bases not matched to a gene. The CDR3 totals 17 residues. The germline V gene encodes CDR1 SGDLS and CDR2 YYNGEE.

A note on this clone: In the same sample, other DNA sequences code for this CDR3. The gene calls are TRBV5-1 and TRBJ2-7; D not resolved. This CDR3 has 11 amino acids. Trimming left V 0 bases short and J 5 bases short, with 3 bases between. From germline, CDR1 is SGHRS and CDR2 YFSETQ. This CDR3 reads CASSLGDEQYF. The DNA for the CDR3 is TGCGCCAGCAGCTTGGGAGACGAGCAGTACTTC.

V usage is TRBV3-1 (or the pseudogene TRBV3-2) and J usage is TRBJ2-1, with TRBD1 matching over 11 bases. This CDR3 has 15 residues. The J segment lost 9 bases and the V segment lost 5 bases, leaving 9 bases of the junction unmatched. The V gene's germline CDR1 is LGHDT and CDR2 YNNKEL (reference sequence). In DNA, the CDR3 is TGTGCCAGCAGCTCAGGACAGGGGGCACGTAGTGAGCAGTTCTTC. It specifies CASSSGQGARSEQFF.

V is TRBV11-2 and J is TRBJ2-7, with a weak D call TRBD1 (6 bases). The CDR3 covers 16 residues. V was shortened by 5 bases and J by 5 bases, with 22 bases between the two germline ends. Germline CDR1 and CDR2: SGHAT and FQNNGV. The CDR3 nucleotides read TGTGCCAGCAGCCTCTCACCGGGACCAGGGGACGACGAGCAGTACTTC. Amino acid sequence: CASSLSPGPGDDEQYF.

V gene TRBV6-2 or TRBV6-3 combines with J gene TRBJ2-1; TRBD2 agrees at 8 bases. This CDR3 region has 15 residues. CDR1 MNHEY and CDR2 SVGEGT come from the germline V gene. With V trimmed by 5 bases and J by 7 bases, 10 bases remained unmatched. The CDR3 sequence is CASSNSRGGKNEQFF. CDR3 nucleotides: TGTGCCAGCAGTAATTCCCGGGGGGGGAAAAATGAGCAGTTCTTC.

Remarks on this clone: The same CDR3 also results from other DNA sequences found in this sample. The V call is TRBV5-6, the J call TRBJ1-2, with 9 bases aligning to TRBD1. This CDR3 has 15 amino acids. Germline loops: CDR1 SGHDT, CDR2 YYEEEE. The junction had 5 bases not matched to a gene; V was cut back by 0 bases and J by 5 bases. This CDR3 reads CASSLEGQGSYGYTF. Here the CDR3 DNA reads TGTGCCAGCAGCTTGGAAGGACAGGGGAGTTATGGCTACACCTTC.

The V gene is TRBV18, the J gene TRBJ1-2; the match to TRBD1 covers 7 bases. Losses at the gene ends were 2 bases for V and 3 bases for J; bases not matched to a gene: 9. Germline V lookup: CDR1 KGHSH, CDR2 LQKENI. The CDR3 totals 16 residues. The CDR3 spells CASSPGTAKGHYGYTF. The DNA for the CDR3 is TGTGCCAGCTCACCAGGGACAGCAAAGGGGCACTATGGCTACACCTTC.

The chain joins TRBV4-2 to TRBJ2-2; a weak D match, TRBD1 (7 bases). The CDR3 totals 15 residues. Germline V lookup: CDR1 LGHNA, CDR2 YNFKEQ. Trimming took 2 bases from V and 4 from J, leaving 11 bases between them. CDR3 bases: TGTGCCAGCAGCCAACAGGGGGGCAGCACCGGGGAGCTGTTTTTT. This sequence encodes CASSQQGGSTGELFF.

The chain has TRBV19 and TRBJ1-6; D might be TRBD1 (6 bases). CDR1 is LNHDA, CDR2 SQIVND, per germline (reference sequence). The CDR3 has 17 residues. V was pared by 6 bases and J by 10 bases, with 25 bases between. The CDR3 DNA sequence: TGTGCCAGTAGGGATGGGGGTGTGCAGGGGAGAGGCTCACCCCTCCACTTT. Protein: CASRDGGVQGRGSPLHF.

This chain joins TRBV9 and TRBJ1-1, with a possible D match to TRBD1 (6 bases). Germline V gene lookup returns CDR1 SGDLS and CDR2 YYNGEE. This CDR3 has 16 residues. Deletions cut 4 bases from V and 5 bases from J, with 21 bases between. This CDR3 reads CASSPLLGAQGTEAFF. DNA for the CDR3: TGTGCCAGCAGCCCTCTCCTGGGGGCGCAAGGAACTGAAGCTTTCTTT. Variable domain in full (rest from reference TRBV9 and TRBJ1-1): DSGVTQTPKHLITATGQRVTLRCSPRSGDLSVYWYQQSLDQGLQFLIQYYNGEERAKGNILERFSAQQFPDLHSELNLSSLELGDSALYFCASSPLLGAQGTEAFFGQGTRLTVV.